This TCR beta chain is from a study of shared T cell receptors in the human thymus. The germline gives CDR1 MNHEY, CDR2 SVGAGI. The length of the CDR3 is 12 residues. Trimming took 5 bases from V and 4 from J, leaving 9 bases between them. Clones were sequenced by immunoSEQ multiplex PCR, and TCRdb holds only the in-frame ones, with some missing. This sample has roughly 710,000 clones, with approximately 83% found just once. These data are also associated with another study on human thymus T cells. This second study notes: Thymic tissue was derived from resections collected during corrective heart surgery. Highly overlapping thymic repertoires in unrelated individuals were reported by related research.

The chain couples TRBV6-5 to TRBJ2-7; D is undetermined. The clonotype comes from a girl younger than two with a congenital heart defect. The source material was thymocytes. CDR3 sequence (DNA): TGTGCCAGCAGTCCGAAACTTTACGAGCAGTACTTC. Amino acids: CASSPKLYEQYF.